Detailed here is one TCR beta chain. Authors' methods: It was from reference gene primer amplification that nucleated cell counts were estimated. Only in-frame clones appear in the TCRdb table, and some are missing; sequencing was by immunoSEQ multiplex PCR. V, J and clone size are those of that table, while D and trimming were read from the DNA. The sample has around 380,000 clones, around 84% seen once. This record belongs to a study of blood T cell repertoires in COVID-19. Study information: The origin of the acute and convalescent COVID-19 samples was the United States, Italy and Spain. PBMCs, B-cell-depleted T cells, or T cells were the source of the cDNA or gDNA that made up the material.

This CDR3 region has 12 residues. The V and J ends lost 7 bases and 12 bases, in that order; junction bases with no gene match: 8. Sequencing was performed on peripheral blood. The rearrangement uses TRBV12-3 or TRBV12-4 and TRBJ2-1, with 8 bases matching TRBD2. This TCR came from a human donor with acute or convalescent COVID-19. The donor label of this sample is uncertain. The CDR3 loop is CASNSPAGGQFF. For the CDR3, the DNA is TGTGCCAGCAATTCCCCTGCGGGGGGGCAGTTCTTC.